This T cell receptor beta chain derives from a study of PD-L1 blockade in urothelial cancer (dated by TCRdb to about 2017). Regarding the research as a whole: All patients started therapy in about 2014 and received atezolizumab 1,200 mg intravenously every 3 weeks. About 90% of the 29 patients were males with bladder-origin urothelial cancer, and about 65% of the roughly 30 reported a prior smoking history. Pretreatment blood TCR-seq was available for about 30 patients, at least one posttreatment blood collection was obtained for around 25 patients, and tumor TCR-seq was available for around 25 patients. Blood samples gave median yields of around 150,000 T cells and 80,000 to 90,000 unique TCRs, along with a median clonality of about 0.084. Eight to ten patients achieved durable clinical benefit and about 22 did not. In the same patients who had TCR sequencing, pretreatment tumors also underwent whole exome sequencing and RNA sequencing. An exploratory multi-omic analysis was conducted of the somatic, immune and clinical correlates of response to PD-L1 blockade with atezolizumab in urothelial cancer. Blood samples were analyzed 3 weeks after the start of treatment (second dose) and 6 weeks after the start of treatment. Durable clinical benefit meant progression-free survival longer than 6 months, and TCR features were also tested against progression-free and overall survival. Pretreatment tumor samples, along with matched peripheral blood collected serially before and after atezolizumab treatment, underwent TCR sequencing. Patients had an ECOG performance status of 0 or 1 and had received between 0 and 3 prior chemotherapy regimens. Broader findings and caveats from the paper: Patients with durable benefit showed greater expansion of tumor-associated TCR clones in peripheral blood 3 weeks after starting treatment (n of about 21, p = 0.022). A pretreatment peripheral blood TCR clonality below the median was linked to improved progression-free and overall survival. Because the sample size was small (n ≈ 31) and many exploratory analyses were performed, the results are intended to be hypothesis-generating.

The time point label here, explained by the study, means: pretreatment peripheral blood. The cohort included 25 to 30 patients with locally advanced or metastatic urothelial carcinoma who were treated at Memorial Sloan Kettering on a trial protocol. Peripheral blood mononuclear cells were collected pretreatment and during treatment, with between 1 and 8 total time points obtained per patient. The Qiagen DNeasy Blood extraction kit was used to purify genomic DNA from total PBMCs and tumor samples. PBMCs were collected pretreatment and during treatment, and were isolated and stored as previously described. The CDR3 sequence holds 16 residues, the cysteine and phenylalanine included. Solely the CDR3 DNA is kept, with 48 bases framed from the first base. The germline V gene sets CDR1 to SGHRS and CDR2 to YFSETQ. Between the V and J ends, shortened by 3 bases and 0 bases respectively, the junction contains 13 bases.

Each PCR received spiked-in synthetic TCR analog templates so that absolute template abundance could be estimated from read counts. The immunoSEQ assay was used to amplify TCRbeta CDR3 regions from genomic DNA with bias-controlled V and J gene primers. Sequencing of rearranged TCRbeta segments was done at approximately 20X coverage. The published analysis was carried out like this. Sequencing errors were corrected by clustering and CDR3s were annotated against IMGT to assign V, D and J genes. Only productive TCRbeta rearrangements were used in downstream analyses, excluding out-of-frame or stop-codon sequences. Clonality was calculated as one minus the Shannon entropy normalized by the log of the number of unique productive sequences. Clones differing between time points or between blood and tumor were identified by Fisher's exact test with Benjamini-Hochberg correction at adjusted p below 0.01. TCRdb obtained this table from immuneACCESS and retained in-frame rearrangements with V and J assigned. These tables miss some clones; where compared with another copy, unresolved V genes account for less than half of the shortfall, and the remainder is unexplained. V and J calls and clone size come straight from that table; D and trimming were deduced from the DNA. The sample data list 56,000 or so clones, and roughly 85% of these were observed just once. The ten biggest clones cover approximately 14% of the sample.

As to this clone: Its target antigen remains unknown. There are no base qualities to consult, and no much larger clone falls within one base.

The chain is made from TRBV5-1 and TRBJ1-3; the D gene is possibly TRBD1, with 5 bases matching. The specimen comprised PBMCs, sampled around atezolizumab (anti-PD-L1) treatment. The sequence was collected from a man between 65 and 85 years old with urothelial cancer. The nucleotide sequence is TGCGCCAGCAGCTCACAGGCCATAAGCTCTGGAAACACCATATATTTT. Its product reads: CASSSQAISSGNTIYF.